The 6 T cell receptor beta chains in this list originate from one sample, sequenced in a study of shared clonotypes between healthy human individuals. Using immunoSEQ multiplex PCR, the repertoire was profiled, and TCRdb retains in-frame clones only, with some absent. The sample has fewer than 650,000 clones; 70% to 80% are singletons. The material sequenced was PBMCs. Every receptor here comes from a woman aged 40 to 49 in good health. Some clones in this sample may be carry-over from other donors' samples.

The chain carries TRBV7-2 and TRBJ2-3, with no clear D. This CDR3 comprises 14 residues. V lost 5 bases to trimming and J lost 6 bases, with 15 bases between them. Germline V gene lookup returns CDR1 SGHTA and CDR2 FQGNSA. The CDR3 DNA reads as TGTGCCAGCAGCCCCGGTACTGTAACGGATACGCAGTATTTT. Translated: CASSPGTVTDTQYF.

At least ten counts were recorded for this clone. The chain combines TRBV28 with TRBJ2-4; 10 bases are shared with TRBD1. CDR1 is MDHEN, CDR2 SYDVKM, per germline. V lost 2 bases and J lost 5; bases outside the gene matches: 3. CDR3 length equals 15 residues. DNA for the CDR3: TGTGCCAGCAGTTTAATCGGGACAGGGGAAAACATTCAGTACTTC. Translation gives CASSLIGTGENIQYF. The entire variable domain, with the rest obtained from reference TRBV28 and TRBJ2-4, is as follows: DVKVTQSSRYLVKRTGEKVFLECVQDMDHENMFWYRQDPGLGLRLIYFSYDVKMKEKGDIPEGYSVSREKKERFSLILESASTNQTSMYLCASSLIGTGENIQYFGAGTRLSVL.

The chain combines TRBV28 with TRBJ1-3, with 8 bases lining up with TRBD1. The germline V gene encodes CDR1 MDHEN and CDR2 SYDVKM. Trimming at V came to 5 bases and at J to 4 bases, leaving 7 bases not matched to a gene. The CDR3 spans 15 residues. CDR3 in amino acids: CASSPSTGVGNTIYF. CDR3 DNA sequence: TGTGCCAGCAGTCCCTCGACAGGGGTGGGAAACACCATATATTTT.

The chain combines TRBV6-6 with TRBJ2-5, with TRBD2 identical over 11 bases. V shed 2 bases, J shed 4 bases, and the junction held 0 bases outside the gene matches. The CDR3 covers 14 residues. Germline loops: CDR1 MNHNY, CDR2 SVGAGI (reference sequence). The CDR3: CASSYGLAGETQYF. As DNA, the CDR3 is TGTGCCAGCAGTTACGGACTAGCGGGAGAGACCCAGTACTTC.

This clone showed up just a few times. The chain links TRBV7-2 to TRBJ2-7; TRBD2 aligns across 8 bases. Germline V gene sequence: CDR1 SGHTA, CDR2 FQGNSA. This CDR3 has 15 amino acids. After removal of 4 bases from V and 0 bases from J, the junction contained 5 bases not matched to a gene. Written as DNA, the CDR3 is TGTGCCAGCAGCTCTTTAGCGGGATACTCCTACGAGCAGTACTTC. The encoded protein is CASSSLAGYSYEQYF.

The chain joins TRBV30 to TRBJ1-3; D call uncertain. Germline-derived CDR1 and CDR2 are GTSNPN and SVGIG (reference sequence). CDR3 length equals 13 residues. V lost 3 bases to trimming and J lost 3 bases, with 9 bases between them. The CDR3 nucleotides read TGTGCCTGGAGCAGAGGCAATGGAAACACCATATATTTT. Amino acid sequence: CAWSRGNGNTIYF. Variable domain in full (rest from reference TRBV30 and TRBJ1-3): SQTIHQWPATLVQPVGSPLSLECTVEGTSNPNLYWYRQAAGRGLQLLFYSVGIGQISSEVPQNLSASRPQDRQFILSSKKLLLSDSGFYLCAWSRGNGNTIYFGEGSWLTVV.